One and the same sample provided the 10 T cell receptor beta chains below, sequenced in a study of graft-versus-host responses after intestinal transplantation. This table comes from immunoSEQ multiplex PCR, and its TCRdb copy is limited to in-frame clones, with some not included. The sample has over 20,000 clones, 89% seen once. The material sequenced was PBMCs, taken roughly 65 days after intestinal transplantation. These receptors were obtained from a human patient who received an intestinal transplant, so some T cells may come from the graft donor.

A single count supports this clone. The chain links TRBV7-2 to TRBJ2-7, with D perhaps TRBD1 (6 bases). Trimming took off 1 base at V and 4 bases at J, with 14 bases between the two ends. Germline values: CDR1 SGHTA, CDR2 FQGNSA. This CDR3 is built from 15 residues. CDR3 residues: CASSLGVRGLYEQYF. CDR3 coding DNA: TGTGCCAGCAGCTTAGGTGTCAGGGGCTTGTACGAGCAGTACTTC.

The table lists this clone with a few counts. The chain carries TRBV4-3 and TRBJ2-7; 11 nucleotides agree with TRBD1. From germline, CDR1 is LGHNA and CDR2 YSLEER. The CDR3 contains 16 residues. The trim removed 0 bases at V and 4 bases at J, leaving 5 bases unmatched. In nucleotides, the CDR3 is TGCGCCAGCAGCCAAGAAGGGGGGGACAGGGGGTACGAGCAGTACTTC. Translating it yields CASSQEGGDRGYEQYF.

This chain connects TRBV9 to TRBJ1-1; D gene ambiguous. Trimming left V 0 bases short and J 2 bases short, with 8 bases between. This CDR3 is built from 14 residues. CDR1 SGDLS and CDR2 YYNGEE come from the germline V gene. The CDR3 DNA is TGTGCCAGCAGCGTAGGACAAGCTAACACTGAAGCTTTCTTT. Residues: CASSVGQANTEAFF.

The V and J genes are TRBV4-3 and TRBJ2-7; no definite D call. Germline CDR1 reads LGHNA; CDR2 reads YSLEER. The CDR3 has 15 residues. V lost 0 bases and J lost 2, with 11 bases in between. The CDR3 DNA is TGCGCCAGCAGCCAAGATTGGCAAGGCACCTACGAGCAGTACTTC. Residues: CASSQDWQGTYEQYF.

This clone occurred once. This chain uses TRBV6-5 with TRBJ1-1, with D perhaps matching TRBD1 (6 bases). V lost 4 bases to trimming and J lost 3 bases, with 18 bases between them. The CDR3 extends over 16 amino acids. The germline gives CDR1 MNHEY, CDR2 SVGAGI. CDR3 coding DNA: TGTGCCAGCAGTTCTCCGGGTCTACCAGGGGACACTGAAGCTTTCTTT. Protein product: CASSSPGLPGDTEAFF.

In this sample, this clone turned up a few times. The rearrangement joins TRBV7-6 to TRBJ1-4, with D maybe TRBD1 (5 bases). V gave up 4 bases and J gave up 10 bases, with 10 bases separating them. CDR1 is SGHVS and CDR2 is FNYEAQ in the germline V gene. There are 12 residues in the CDR3. The CDR3 spells CASSSLGGKLFF. The CDR3, as DNA: TGTGCCAGCAGCTCCCTCGGGGGAAAACTGTTTTTT.

This clone was counted once. V is TRBV7-9 and J is TRBJ2-7; D unclear. CDR1 is SEHNR, CDR2 FQNEAQ, per germline (reference sequence). The CDR3 is made up of 16 amino acids. The germline V and J ends were trimmed by 4 bases and 1 base, with 17 bases remaining between them. As DNA, the CDR3 is TGTGCCAGCAGCTACCCTTATAGGAGTCTTTCCTACGAGCAGTACTTC. Translation gives CASSYPYRSLSYEQYF.

This chain joins TRBV12-5 and TRBJ2-5; 14 positions match TRBD2. The CDR3 has 18 amino acids. Per germline, CDR1 LGHNT and CDR2 FRNRAP. V shed 6 bases and J 5 bases; nucleotides not matched to a gene: 14. CDR3 region: CASGHAGRLAGGKETQYF. The CDR3 coding sequence is TGTGCTAGTGGACACGCCGGGAGACTAGCGGGGGGGAAGGAGACCCAGTACTTC.

The V and J genes are TRBV19 and TRBJ1-1, with a weak D call TRBD1 (6 bases). Per the germline V gene, CDR1 is LNHDA and CDR2 is SQIVND (reference sequence). The CDR3 has 14 amino acids. The germline V and J ends were trimmed by 6 bases and 0 bases, with 11 bases remaining between them. This chain's CDR3 is CASRQGPMNTEAFF. The DNA of the CDR3 is TGTGCCAGTAGACAGGGACCCATGAACACTGAAGCTTTCTTT.

The rearrangement uses TRBV7-8 and TRBJ2-3; TRBD2 aligns across 9 bases. This CDR3 has 16 amino acids. V lost 1 base, J lost 3 bases, and 5 bases stayed unmatched. Per the germline V gene, CDR1 is SGHVS and CDR2 is FQNEAQ. The CDR3 bases are TGTGCCAGCAGCTTAGATAGCGCGGGGGGGACAGATACGCAGTATTTT. As protein: CASSLDSAGGTDTQYF.